One and the same sample provided the 16 T cell receptor beta chains below, sequenced in a study of T cell responses to AZD1222 COVID-19 vaccine. Clones were sequenced by immunoSEQ multiplex PCR, and TCRdb holds only the in-frame ones, with some missing. This table holds about 86,000 clones, approximately 89% found once. The sample was peripheral blood, taken on day 0 of AZD1222 vaccination. These receptors were obtained from an adult in good health.

A single count supports this clone. The chain links TRBV27 to TRBJ1-5, with D perhaps TRBD1 (5 bases). The CDR3 is made up of 16 amino acids. CDR1 is MNHEY and CDR2 is SMNVEV in the germline V gene (reference sequence). V lost 6 bases to trimming and J lost 0 bases, with 15 bases between them. The CDR3, as DNA: TGTGCCAGCAGCCCGTCGGGGGGGAGTAGCAATCAGCCCCAGCATTTT. Amino acid sequence: CASSPSGGSSNQPQHF.

The rearrangement links TRBV7-9 to TRBJ2-7; D ambiguous. Between the trimmed V and J ends, which lost 3 bases and 5 bases, there was a span of 11 bases. Germline V gives CDR1 SEHNR, CDR2 FQNEAQ (reference sequence). CDR3 length: 13 residues. The CDR3, as DNA: TGTGCCAGCAGCTTCGGGTCGAGCGACGAGCAGTACTTC. Residues: CASSFGSSDEQYF.

The V and J genes are TRBV7-9 and TRBJ1-1; 8 bases agree with TRBD1. The ends lost 4 bases at V and 3 bases at J; junction bases unmatched: 13. Per the germline V gene, CDR1 is SEHNR and CDR2 is FQNEAQ (reference sequence). This CDR3 region has 17 residues. As DNA, the CDR3 is TGTGCCAGCAGCTCGCAAGCTTTACAGGGGGAGGACACTGAAGCTTTCTTT. As protein: CASSSQALQGEDTEAFF.

This clone was detected only once. CDR3 DNA: TGTGCCAGCAGCTTGGTTCCTGGCAGGAACACTGAAGCTTTCTTT. Its translation: CASSLVPGRNTEAFF. The chain is built from TRBV5-6 and TRBJ1-1; D gene uncertain. The germline V gene has CDR1 SGHDT and CDR2 YYEEEE. CDR3 length: 15 residues. V dropped 0 bases and J dropped 1 base, with 10 bases sitting between them.

The chain employs TRBV5-1 and TRBJ1-6; 9 bases line up with TRBD1. The germline V gene has CDR1 SGHRS and CDR2 YFSETQ. The junction had 7 bases not matched to a gene; V was cut back by 4 bases and J by 5 bases. The CDR3 contains 16 residues. In DNA form, the CDR3 reads TGCGCCAGCAGCCTTCGACAGGGGGGAAATAATTCACCCCTCCACTTT. This gives the protein CASSLRQGGNNSPLHF.

CDR3 protein: CASSQAGQNTGELFF. For the CDR3, the DNA is TGTGCCAGCAGCCAAGCGGGTCAGAACACCGGGGAGCTGTTTTTT. V usage is TRBV4-2 and J usage is TRBJ2-2; D is uncertain. The CDR3 has 15 residues. The V end was cut by 1 base, the J end by 1 base, with 7 bases between. Germline V lookup: CDR1 LGHNA, CDR2 YNFKEQ.

This chain links TRBV5-1 with TRBJ1-3; no clear D gene. This CDR3 has 14 residues. The V and J ends lost 0 bases and 4 bases respectively, with 8 bases between them. Looked up from germline, CDR1 is SGHRS and CDR2 is YFSETQ. CDR3 amino acids: CASSLVGTGNTIYF. The CDR3 region has the DNA TGCGCCAGCAGCTTGGTCGGCACCGGAAACACCATATATTTT.

The rearrangement joins TRBV3-1 (or the pseudogene TRBV3-2) to TRBJ1-5, with 7 bases aligning to TRBD1. The germline CDR1 and CDR2 sequences are LGHDT and YNNKEL (reference sequence). CDR3 length: 13 amino acids. The V and J ends lost 3 bases and 4 bases, in that order; junction bases with no gene match: 0. The CDR3 sequence: CASSQTGNQPQHF. The CDR3 nucleotides are TGTGCCAGCAGCCAGACAGGGAATCAGCCCCAGCATTTT.

The rearrangement links TRBV30 to TRBJ1-1, with D unresolved. V lost 4 bases and J 1 base, leaving 13 bases between the germline ends. The CDR3 spans 14 residues. Germline CDR1 and CDR2: GTSNPN and SVGIG (reference sequence). The CDR3 DNA is TGTGCCTGGATGAGGGAGCGGACGAACACTGAAGCTTTCTTT. Protein product: CAWMRERTNTEAFF.

This chain joins TRBV5-5 and TRBJ1-5, with 9 bases fitting TRBD1. Germline CDR1 reads SGHKS; CDR2 reads YYEKEE (reference sequence). This CDR3 spans 16 amino acids. With 3 bases clipped from V and 2 bases from J, the junction kept 6 bases outside the gene matches. The CDR3 loop reads CASSSTGGWGNQPQHF. The CDR3 bases are TGTGCCAGCAGCTCCACAGGGGGCTGGGGCAATCAGCCCCAGCATTTT.

The J gene is TRBJ1-1, the V gene TRBV7-8; no clear D gene. Germline CDR1 and CDR2: SGHVS and FQNEAQ. With 1 base removed from V and 2 bases from J, the gap between germline ends came to 5 bases. The CDR3 has 13 residues. DNA for the CDR3: TGTGCCAGCAGCTTAGACAGAAACACTGAAGCTTTCTTT. Protein product: CASSLDRNTEAFF.

The CDR3 DNA is TGTGCCAGCAAGCGGGACAGGGGTAACACCAAAGCCAAAAACATTCAGTACTTC. Translating gives CASKRDRGNTKAKNIQYF. The chain carries TRBV2 and TRBJ2-4; 10 bases line up with TRBD1. The V segment lost 7 bases and the J segment 0 bases; nucleotides outside the gene matches: 12. The CDR3 spans 18 residues. Looked up from germline, CDR1 is SNHLY and CDR2 is FYNNEI. The whole variable domain, filled in from reference TRBV2 and TRBJ2-4, reads EPEVTQTPSHQVTQMGQEVILRCVPISNHLYFYWYRQILGQKVEFLVSFYNNEISEKSEIFDDQFSVERPDGSNFTLKIRSTKLEDSAMYFCASKRDRGNTKAKNIQYFGAGTRLSVL.

The CDR3, as DNA: TGTGCCAGCTCACTGACAGAGTGGGGTGAAAAACTGTTTTTT. This codes for CASSLTEWGEKLFF. V gene TRBV18 combines with J gene TRBJ1-4, with D perhaps matching TRBD1 (5 bases). The V gene lost 4 bases and the J gene lost 7 bases, with 13 bases spanning the gap. CDR1 KGHSH and CDR2 LQKENI come from the germline V gene. The CDR3 has 14 amino acids.

The genes are TRBV9 and TRBJ1-4; 7 bases agree with TRBD1. The length of the CDR3 is 16 residues. Germline CDR1 reads SGDLS; CDR2 reads YYNGEE. The V gene end was trimmed by 0 bases and the J gene end by 6 bases; junction bases not matched to a gene: 8. The CDR3 loop is CASSVASGGEYEKLFF. The DNA for the CDR3 is TGTGCCAGCAGCGTAGCGTCAGGGGGAGAATATGAAAAACTGTTTTTT.

This clone was detected a few times. CDR3: CASSEFRSGSTDTQYF. CDR3 nucleotide sequence: TGCGCCAGCAGTGAATTTAGATCGGGGAGCACAGATACGCAGTATTTT. The J gene is TRBJ2-3, the V gene TRBV10-2, with TRBD2 as a possible D gene (5 bases). CDR1 is WSHSY and CDR2 is SAAADI in the germline V gene. The CDR3 has 16 residues. Trimming shortened V by 3 bases and J by 0 bases, and 13 bases separated the two germline ends.

The chain links TRBV28 to TRBJ1-3; TRBD1 aligns across 8 bases. The V and J ends lost 2 bases and 2 bases, in that order; junction bases with no gene match: 2. CDR1 and CDR2 (germline): MDHEN, SYDVKM. This CDR3 has 15 amino acids. CDR3 region: CASSLLTGAGNTIYF. In nucleotides, the CDR3 is TGTGCCAGCAGTTTACTGACAGGGGCTGGAAACACCATATATTTT.